The TCR beta chain under discussion was sequenced for a study of PD-1 blockade in classical Hodgkin lymphoma. Sequenced by immunoSEQ multiplex PCR; TCRdb stores in-frame clones only, minus some. This table holds tens of thousands of clones, nearly 90% found once. The time point is: cycle 4 day 1 (C4D1), after less than seven weeks of nivolumab. Every patient relapsed after autologous stem cell transplantation, and brentuximab vedotin exposure varied. Looked up from germline, CDR1 is MNHEY and CDR2 is SMNVEV (reference sequence). The CDR3 is made up of 14 amino acids. Trimming pared 0 bases from V and 7 bases from J, leaving 9 bases between.

The sequence came from a human donor with classical Hodgkin lymphoma. Sequencing was performed on peripheral blood mononuclear cells (PBMCs), taken before the fourth cycle of nivolumab. This rearrangement joins TRBV27 to TRBJ2-2; D is ambiguous. CDR3 DNA sequence: TGTGCCAGCAGTTTATCGATATCCGTCGGGGAGCTGTTTTTT. It encodes CASSLSISVGELFF.